This paragraph covers one T cell receptor (beta chain) sequence. Antigen specificity is unknown. Relative to the germline gene, one junction end is altered; a read error may explain this. The patients chosen for sequencing had shown expansion of CD8+CD57+ cells (detected by flow cytometry). Blood was sampled before the patients had received any therapy. This specimen belongs to a study of CD8+CD57+ T cells in acquired aplastic anemia. In the study overall: The sorted CD4+ and CD8+ cells yielded an average around 3 ug of DNA. Findings and caveats of the study: Between patients and controls, CD8+ Simpson's diversity did not vary significantly. Overlap between patients and controls comprised some 31 CD8+ CDR3 sequences.

The use of genomic DNA as template underpinned the TCR beta VDJ and CDR3 profiling. MiXCR, applied by TCRdb to the reads, yields one record per CDR3 protein. The sample records 150,000 to 200,000 distinct CDR3 sequences, around 50% being singletons. CDR1 MNHNY and CDR2 SVGAGI come from the germline V gene (reference sequence). This CDR3 has 17 amino acids. The chain combines TRBV6-6 with TRBJ2-4; D possibly uses TRBD1 or TRBD2 (7 bases each). The sequenced sample was sorted CD4+, CD8+, or CD8+CD57+ T cells (not recorded which) from PBMCs. This TCR came from a human donor with aplastic anemia. The CDR3 loop reads CASSYSPGGGAKNTQYF. The CDR3 DNA sequence: TGTGCCAGCAGTTACTCCCCAGGGGGGGGGGCCAAAAACACTCAGTACTTC.